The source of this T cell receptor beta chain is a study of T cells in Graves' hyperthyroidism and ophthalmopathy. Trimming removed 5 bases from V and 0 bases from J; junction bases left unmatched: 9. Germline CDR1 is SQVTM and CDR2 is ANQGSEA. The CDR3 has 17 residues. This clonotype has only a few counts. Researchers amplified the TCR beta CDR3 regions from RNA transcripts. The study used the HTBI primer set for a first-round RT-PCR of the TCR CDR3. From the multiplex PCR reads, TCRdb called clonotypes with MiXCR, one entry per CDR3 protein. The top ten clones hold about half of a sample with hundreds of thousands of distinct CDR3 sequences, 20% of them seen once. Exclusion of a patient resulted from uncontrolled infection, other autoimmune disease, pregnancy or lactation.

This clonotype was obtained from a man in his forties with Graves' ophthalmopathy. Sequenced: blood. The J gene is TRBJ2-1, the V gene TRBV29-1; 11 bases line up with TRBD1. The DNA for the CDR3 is TGCAGCGTTACCCCCGGGACAGGGGGTTTCTCCTACAATGAGCAGTTCTTC. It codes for CSVTPGTGGFSYNEQFF.